These T cell receptor beta chains were read from a single sample in a study of beta chain features in type 1 diabetes. The table came from immunoSEQ multiplex PCR; TCRdb's copy has only in-frame clones and leaves some out. The top ten clones hold 0.008% to 0.011% of a sample with 330,000 or so clones, around 13% of them seen once. Material for sequencing was naive CD4+ T cells from blood. The source of these receptors is a woman between 18 and 29 years old with type 1 diabetes. The CDR3 runs from the conserved cysteine through the conserved F or W. D genes are given only for firm matches. Size tells how often a clone was seen (once, few, many) or the class of an expanded clone, and some rows leave it out.

TRBJ2-7 | . | TRBD2 | TRBV19 | 15 | CASSSWAAGGYEQYF | TGTGCCAGTAGTTCGTGGGCGGCGGGAGGCTACGAGCAGTACTTC
TRBJ2-7 | . | . | TRBV5-1 | 15 | CASSSADRLSYEQYF | TGCGCCAGCAGCTCCGCCGACAGGCTCTCCTACGAGCAGTACTTC
TRBJ2-5 | . | . | TRBV18 | 14 | CASSPPGLQETQYF | TGTGCCAGCTCACCTCCGGGACTGCAAGAGACCCAGTACTTC
TRBJ2-3 | . | . | TRBV5-1 | 11 | CASSIEDTQYF | TGCGCCAGCAGCATAGAAGATACGCAGTATTTT
TRBJ1-4 | . | . | TRBV27 | 13 | CASSPLTTEKLFF | TGTGCCAGCAGCCCGCTCACAACCGAAAAACTGTTTTTT
TRBJ2-3 | few | TRBD2 | TRBV28 | 19 | CASSLYRLAGGGGTDTQYF | TGTGCCAGCAGTTTATATCGGCTAGCGGGAGGTGGAGGCACAGATACGCAGTATTTT
TRBJ2-2 | . | TRBD2 | TRBV29-1 | 11 | CSVGGVGELFF | TGCAGCGTCGGGGGGGTCGGGGAGCTGTTTTTT
TRBJ1-4 | . | TRBD1 | TRBV28 | 15 | CASSTRQGRVRKLFF | TGTGCCAGCAGTACAAGACAGGGGAGAGTGAGGAAACTGTTTTTT
TRBJ1-1 | few | . | TRBV5-1 | 13 | CASSEQGNTEAFF | TGCGCCAGCAGCGAACAGGGGAACACTGAAGCTTTCTTT
TRBJ1-5 | few | . | TRBV5-5 | 14 | CASSFQGSNQPQHF | TGTGCCAGCAGCTTCCAGGGCAGCAATCAGCCCCAGCATTTT
TRBJ2-7 | . | . | TRBV15 | 14 | CATSRVTDPREQYF | TGTGCCACCAGCAGAGTGACAGACCCTCGCGAGCAGTACTTC
TRBJ2-4 | . | TRBD2 | TRBV2 | 16 | CASSEFSSGELNIQYF | TGTGCCAGCAGTGAATTTTCTAGCGGGGAATTAAACATTCAGTACTTC
TRBJ1-2 | . | TRBD1 | TRBV28 | 14 | CASSSGQGSYGYTF | TGTGCCAGCAGTTCGGGACAGGGTAGCTATGGCTACACCTTC
TRBJ1-3 | . | . | TRBV4-3 | 18 | CASSQESPRKSSGNTIYF | TGCGCCAGCAGCCAAGAATCCCCCCGAAAGAGCTCTGGAAACACCATATATTTT
TRBJ1-5 | . | . | TRBV2 | 15 | CASSREGDSNQPQHF | TGTGCCAGCAGCAGGGAGGGGGATAGCAATCAGCCCCAGCATTTT
TRBJ2-7 | . | . | TRBV28 | 15 | CASSFLDSRVHEQYF | TGTGCCAGCAGTTTTCTCGATTCCAGGGTCCACGAGCAGTACTTC
TRBJ2-7 | few | TRBD2 | TRBV7-9 | 15 | CASSPLLAGARGGYF | TGTGCCAGCAGTCCCCTACTAGCGGGAGCGCGAGGGGGGTACTTC
TRBJ1-5 | few | . | TRBV18 | 15 | CASSPVGAGDQPQHF | TGTGCCAGCTCACCAGTGGGGGCAGGAGATCAGCCCCAGCATTTT
TRBJ2-2 | . | . | TRBV7-9 | 12 | CASSPSSGELFF | TGTGCCAGCAGCCCGAGTAGCGGGGAGCTGTTTTTT
TRBJ1-1 | . | TRBD1 | TRBV2 | 13 | CASSTGGGTEAFF | TGTGCCAGCAGTACAGGGGGAGGCACTGAAGCTTTCTTT
TRBJ2-1 | few | TRBD2 | TRBV7-9 | 16 | CASSQPRLAPAGEQFF | TGTGCCAGCAGCCAGCCACGACTAGCACCGGCCGGTGAGCAGTTCTTC
TRBJ2-3 | . | TRBD2 | TRBV28 | 18 | CASSLTPGLAGPTDTQYF | TGTGCCAGCAGTTTAACCCCCGGACTAGCGGGCCCCACAGATACGCAGTATTTT
TRBJ1-2 | few | . | TRBV5-6 | 15 | CASSGKGGFGYGYTF | TGTGCCAGCAGCGGAAAGGGCGGGTTCGGCTATGGCTACACCTTC
TRBJ2-7 | few | TRBD1 | TRBV6-5 | 14 | CASSYTGTGWEQYF | TGTGCCAGCAGTTACACCGGGACAGGGTGGGAGCAGTACTTC
TRBJ2-7 | few | . | TRBV11-1 | 13 | CASSLGLPYEQYF | TGTGCCAGCAGCCTCGGACTGCCCTACGAGCAGTACTTC
TRBJ2-5 | few | TRBD1 | TRBV2 | 12 | CASRDRGETQYF | TGTGCCAGCAGGGACAGGGGGGAGACCCAGTACTTC
TRBJ1-5 | . | . | TRBV19 | 16 | CASSVKTGTGNQPQHF | TGTGCCAGTAGTGTGAAGACAGGTACAGGGAATCAGCCCCAGCATTTT
TRBJ2-7 | . | TRBD1 | TRBV5-1 | 14 | CASSLGQGRYEQYF | TGCGCCAGCAGCTTGGGACAGGGCCGGTACGAGCAGTACTTC
TRBJ1-5 | . | . | TRBV20-1 | 11 | CSAVSNQPQHF | TGCAGTGCTGTAAGCAATCAGCCCCAGCATTTT
TRBJ2-3 | few | . | TRBV28 | 12 | CAIPAGPDTQYF | TGTGCCATCCCGGCGGGCCCTGATACGCAGTATTTT
TRBJ2-5 | . | TRBD1 | TRBV29-1 | 14 | CSVDRGFWEETQYF | TGCAGCGTTGACAGGGGGTTTTGGGAAGAGACCCAGTACTTC